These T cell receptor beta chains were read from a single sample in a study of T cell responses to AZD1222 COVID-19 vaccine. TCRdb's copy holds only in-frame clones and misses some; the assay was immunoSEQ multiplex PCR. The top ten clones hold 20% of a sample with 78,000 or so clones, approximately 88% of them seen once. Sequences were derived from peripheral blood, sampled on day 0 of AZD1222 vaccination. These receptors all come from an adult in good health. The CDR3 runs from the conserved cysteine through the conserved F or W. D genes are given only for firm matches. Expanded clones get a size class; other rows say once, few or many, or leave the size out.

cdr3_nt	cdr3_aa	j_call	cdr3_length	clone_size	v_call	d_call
TGTGCCACCGCCCCTGGCCAGGGAACCGATGGCTACACCTTC	CATAPGQGTDGYTF	TRBJ1-2	14	.	TRBV10-3	.
TGTGCCAGCAGCTTGGCGGGGACAGGGGGCACCGGGGAGCTGTTTTTT	CASSLAGTGGTGELFF	TRBJ2-2	16	few	TRBV5-5	TRBD1
TGTGCCAGCAGTTTAGGACAGGGCCCGAATCAGCCCCAGCATTTT	CASSLGQGPNQPQHF	TRBJ1-5	15	once	TRBV27	TRBD1
TGTGCCAGCAGCTCGTCAGGGTGGGGTAGCTCCTACGAGCAGTACTTC	CASSSSGWGSSYEQYF	TRBJ2-7	16	.	TRBV7-9	.
TGTGCCAGCAGTGACGGGGGGGCCACAGATACGCAGTATTTT	CASSDGGATDTQYF	TRBJ2-3	14	.	TRBV6-4	.
TGTGCCAGCAGCTCCGAACTAGCGGCGACGAACACCGGGGAGCTGTTTTTT	CASSSELAATNTGELFF	TRBJ2-2	17	.	TRBV5-4	TRBD2
TGTGCCAGCAGCTTATTTTCGCGGAGGGGCGACTATGGCTACACCTTC	CASSLFSRRGDYGYTF	TRBJ1-2	16	.	TRBV7-9	.
TGTGCCAGCAGCCCGGGGACAGGGGTGCGTGAAAAACTGTTTTTT	CASSPGTGVREKLFF	TRBJ1-4	15	few	TRBV3-1/TRBV3-2	TRBD1
TGTGCCAGCAGCGTAGCGTCAGGGGTCACCGGGGAGCTGTTTTTT	CASSVASGVTGELFF	TRBJ2-2	15	.	TRBV9	.
TGTGCCACCAGCAGAGACGCCATACAGGGGTTTTCTTACGAGCAGTACTTC	CATSRDAIQGFSYEQYF	TRBJ2-7	17	.	TRBV15	TRBD1
TGTGCCAGCAGCTTAGTTTCGGGACAGGGCAATCAGCCCCAGCATTTT	CASSLVSGQGNQPQHF	TRBJ1-5	16	.	TRBV7-2	TRBD1
TGTGCCAGCAGCTTTAGCCAGGGACTAGGGGGCCAAGAGACCCAGTACTTC	CASSFSQGLGGQETQYF	TRBJ2-5	17	.	TRBV7-6	TRBD2
TGTGCCAGCAGCGTTGGGACCGCAGGGGGGGTGCAGTACTTC	CASSVGTAGGVQYF	TRBJ2-7	14	.	TRBV9	.
TGCAGCGTCTCATATAGCAATCAGCCCCAGCATTTT	CSVSYSNQPQHF	TRBJ1-5	12	.	TRBV29-1	.
TGTGCCAGTGCAGGGACCGCGAACACCGGGGAGCTGTTTTTT	CASAGTANTGELFF	TRBJ2-2	14	.	TRBV19	.
TGTGCCAGCAGTCCCTGGACTAGCGGGAGTCCCGACAATGAGCAGTTCTTC	CASSPWTSGSPDNEQFF	TRBJ2-1	17	.	TRBV27	TRBD2
TGTGCCAGCAGTTACTCAACGGGGGGAAACACCATATATTTT	CASSYSTGGNTIYF	TRBJ1-3	14	.	TRBV6-5	.
TGTGCCAGCAGCTCGGAACCAACACGCACAGATACGCAGTATTTT	CASSSEPTRTDTQYF	TRBJ2-3	15	.	TRBV5-4	.
TGTGCCATCAGTGAGTCGACAGGTAGCAAGACCCAGTACTTC	CAISESTGSKTQYF	TRBJ2-5	14	.	TRBV10-3	.
TGTGCCAGTAGGCCGGGGACAGGGGATTCACCCCTCCACTTT	CASRPGTGDSPLHF	TRBJ1-6	14	.	TRBV19	TRBD1
TGTGCCAGTAGTGTAACCGGGACAGGGAATTCCTATGGCTACACCTTC	CASSVTGTGNSYGYTF	TRBJ1-2	16	.	TRBV19	TRBD1